This is a list of T cell receptor beta chains from one sample in a study of T-cell memory formation after mild COVID-19. Using its own MiXCR run on the 5' RACE reads, TCRdb lists one record per CDR3 protein. The sample lists a few hundred thousand distinct CDR3 sequences, 15% to 20% occurring once. The specimen was PBMCs or a T cell subset sorted from them (not recorded which). The receptors stem from a man between 18 and 35 years old who had mild COVID-19 (a few samples of this study predate the infection). Cell type and time point are not known. Both conserved end residues are part of each CDR3. Fields, in order: clone size, D gene, V gene, J gene, CDR3 DNA, CDR3 protein. D genes are given only for firm matches. The size field is filled for only some rows; it gives once, few, many or a size class.

clone size: many; D gene: -; V gene: TRBV5-1; J gene: TRBJ2-3; CDR3 DNA: TGCGCCAGCAGGCAAGCAGATACGCAGTATTTT; CDR3 protein: CASRQADTQYF
clone size: -; D gene: -; V gene: TRBV9; J gene: TRBJ2-3; CDR3 DNA: TGTGCCAGCAGCGTTGGGTTCACAGATACGCAGTATTTT; CDR3 protein: CASSVGFTDTQYF
clone size: -; D gene: -; V gene: TRBV6-2/TRBV6-3; J gene: TRBJ2-5; CDR3 DNA: TGTGCCAGCAGTGTCAGGGATCGGGAGACCCAGTACTTC; CDR3 protein: CASSVRDRETQYF
clone size: -; D gene: TRBD1; V gene: TRBV29-1; J gene: TRBJ1-2; CDR3 DNA: TGCAGCGTTGTGGGACAGGGGCCGATGGGCTACACCTTC; CDR3 protein: CSVVGQGPMGYTF
clone size: -; D gene: -; V gene: TRBV30; J gene: TRBJ1-2; CDR3 DNA: TGTGCCTGGAGTGTATTGAACTATGGCTACACCTTC; CDR3 protein: CAWSVLNYGYTF
clone size: -; D gene: TRBD2; V gene: TRBV20-1; J gene: TRBJ2-5; CDR3 DNA: TGCAGTGCTAGAGACCGGACTAGCGGGGGGGAGACCCAGTACTTC; CDR3 protein: CSARDRTSGGETQYF
clone size: many; D gene: TRBD1; V gene: TRBV7-2; J gene: TRBJ2-3; CDR3 DNA: TGTGCCACCGCAAGGGACAGGGATACAGATACGCAGTATTTT; CDR3 protein: CATARDRDTDTQYF
clone size: -; D gene: -; V gene: TRBV27; J gene: TRBJ2-5; CDR3 DNA: TGTGCCAGCTCGGGGACATTCGGGGAGACCCAGTACTTC; CDR3 protein: CASSGTFGETQYF
clone size: few; D gene: -; V gene: TRBV5-1; J gene: TRBJ1-1; CDR3 DNA: TGCGCCAGCAGCGAAAATCCAGGGAGCCGGTCATTCGCTTTCTTT; CDR3 protein: CASSENPGSRSFAFF
clone size: many; D gene: -; V gene: TRBV30; J gene: TRBJ2-7; CDR3 DNA: TGTGCCTGGAGTGTAGGGCCAGGCTACGAGCAGTACTTC; CDR3 protein: CAWSVGPGYEQYF
clone size: few; D gene: TRBD1; V gene: TRBV5-1; J gene: TRBJ2-7; CDR3 DNA: TGCGCCAGCCGGCGGGGACAGGAAAAAGACGAGCAGTACTTC; CDR3 protein: CASRRGQEKDEQYF
clone size: -; D gene: -; V gene: TRBV6-2/TRBV6-3; J gene: TRBJ2-2; CDR3 DNA: TGTGCCAGCAGCAAACGGGGGGCCCCGAACACCGGGGAGCTGTTTTTT; CDR3 protein: CASSKRGAPNTGELFF
clone size: few; D gene: -; V gene: TRBV7-2; J gene: TRBJ2-7; CDR3 DNA: TGTGCCAGCAGCTCCGGGACAACCTTCTACGAGCAGTACTTC; CDR3 protein: CASSSGTTFYEQYF
clone size: few; D gene: -; V gene: TRBV18; J gene: TRBJ2-2; CDR3 DNA: TGTGCCAGCTCACCACAAGAGCTGAGGAACACCGGGGAGCTGTTTTTT; CDR3 protein: CASSPQELRNTGELFF
clone size: few; D gene: -; V gene: TRBV12-5; J gene: TRBJ2-7; CDR3 DNA: TGTGCTAGTGGTATCGGACAGTCGTTGTACGAGCAGTACTTC; CDR3 protein: CASGIGQSLYEQYF
clone size: few; D gene: TRBD1; V gene: TRBV28; J gene: TRBJ2-6; CDR3 DNA: TGTGCCACCAATCCGTCCCGACAGGGGGCCATCATCTCTGGGGCCAACGTCCTGACTTTC; CDR3 protein: CATNPSRQGAIISGANVLTF
clone size: -; D gene: TRBD1; V gene: TRBV20-1; J gene: TRBJ1-1; CDR3 DNA: TGCAGTGCTAGAGATGGACAGGCGAACACTGAAGCTTTCTTT; CDR3 protein: CSARDGQANTEAFF
clone size: -; D gene: TRBD2; V gene: TRBV5-8; J gene: TRBJ2-5; CDR3 DNA: TGTGCCAGCAGCTTCGGCGGGAGCTCAATAGGAGAGACCCAGTACTTC; CDR3 protein: CASSFGGSSIGETQYF
clone size: many; D gene: TRBD2; V gene: TRBV12-3/TRBV12-4; J gene: TRBJ2-3; CDR3 DNA: TGTGCCAGCAGTCCATCCTCCGGGACTAGTCGTCCGCAGTATTTT; CDR3 protein: CASSPSSGTSRPQYF
clone size: -; D gene: -; V gene: TRBV5-1; J gene: TRBJ2-1; CDR3 DNA: TGCGCCAGCAGCTTATTGGGGCACAACAATGAGCAGTTCTTC; CDR3 protein: CASSLLGHNNEQFF
clone size: -; D gene: -; V gene: TRBV6-2/TRBV6-3; J gene: TRBJ1-4; CDR3 DNA: TGTGCCAGCAGTTACAGGAGCTCCAATGAAAAACTGTTTTTT; CDR3 protein: CASSYRSSNEKLFF
clone size: few; D gene: -; V gene: TRBV19; J gene: TRBJ1-1; CDR3 DNA: TGTGCCAGTAGATGGGGTGAGGTGAACACTGAAGCTTTCTTT; CDR3 protein: CASRWGEVNTEAFF
clone size: few; D gene: -; V gene: TRBV7-8; J gene: TRBJ1-4; CDR3 DNA: TGTGCCAGCAGCTTCCTAACAGGGACTGCAACTAATGAAAAACTGTTTTTT; CDR3 protein: CASSFLTGTATNEKLFF
clone size: -; D gene: -; V gene: TRBV24-1; J gene: TRBJ1-2; CDR3 DNA: TGTGCCACCAGTGCTCCGGGACTTCGGAACTACACCTTC; CDR3 protein: CATSAPGLRNYTF
clone size: -; D gene: -; V gene: TRBV29-1; J gene: TRBJ2-1; CDR3 DNA: TGCAGCGTAACAGGGCTTGTCAATGAGCAGTTCTTC; CDR3 protein: CSVTGLVNEQFF
clone size: few; D gene: -; V gene: TRBV6-5; J gene: TRBJ1-6; CDR3 DNA: TGTGCCAGCAGTACCCCACACTCCGGTAATTCACCCCTCCACTTT; CDR3 protein: CASSTPHSGNSPLHF
clone size: -; D gene: -; V gene: TRBV11-2; J gene: TRBJ2-5; CDR3 DNA: TGTGCCAGCAGCTTAGGGGCTTGGGAGACCCAGTACTTC; CDR3 protein: CASSLGAWETQYF
clone size: -; D gene: TRBD1; V gene: TRBV3-1; J gene: TRBJ2-1; CDR3 DNA: TGTGCCAGCAGCCAAGATCTACAGGGGTACAATGAGCAGTTCTTC; CDR3 protein: CASSQDLQGYNEQFF
clone size: many; D gene: -; V gene: TRBV3-1; J gene: TRBJ1-1; CDR3 DNA: TGTGCCAGCAGCCAAGAACAGACAAACACTGAAGCTTTCTTT; CDR3 protein: CASSQEQTNTEAFF
clone size: few; D gene: TRBD1; V gene: TRBV7-2; J gene: TRBJ1-4; CDR3 DNA: TGTGCCAGCAGCCCATGGACAGGGATTGACGAAAAACTGTTTTTT; CDR3 protein: CASSPWTGIDEKLFF
clone size: -; D gene: -; V gene: TRBV6-2/TRBV6-3; J gene: TRBJ1-1; CDR3 DNA: TGTGCCAGCAGACAGGGTTCTATGACTGAAGCTTTCTTT; CDR3 protein: CASRQGSMTEAFF
clone size: -; D gene: -; V gene: TRBV12-3/TRBV12-4; J gene: TRBJ1-6; CDR3 DNA: TGTGCCAGCAGTTTAAATTGGGCGGCAGTTGTGAATTCACCCCTCCACTTT; CDR3 protein: CASSLNWAAVVNSPLHF
clone size: -; D gene: -; V gene: TRBV7-2; J gene: TRBJ2-7; CDR3 DNA: TGTGCCAGCAGCTTAGCCCGCACCCTGTACGAGCAGTACTTC; CDR3 protein: CASSLARTLYEQYF
clone size: few; D gene: -; V gene: TRBV18; J gene: TRBJ2-5; CDR3 DNA: TGTGCCAGCTCACCTTCGGGACGAGAGACCCAGTACTTC; CDR3 protein: CASSPSGRETQYF
clone size: many; D gene: -; V gene: TRBV6-6; J gene: TRBJ1-5; CDR3 DNA: TGTGCCAGCAGTTACTCTTTCGGTCCTTATAGCAATCAGCCCCAGCATTTT; CDR3 protein: CASSYSFGPYSNQPQHF
clone size: few; D gene: -; V gene: TRBV15; J gene: TRBJ1-2; CDR3 DNA: TGTGCCACCAGCAGATCAATCACAGGGTATCGGGGCTACACCTTC; CDR3 protein: CATSRSITGYRGYTF
clone size: -; D gene: TRBD2; V gene: TRBV3-1; J gene: TRBJ2-3; CDR3 DNA: TGTGCCAGCAGGCATAGCGGGGGGTCGCAGTATTTT; CDR3 protein: CASRHSGGSQYF
clone size: many; D gene: -; V gene: TRBV6-5; J gene: TRBJ2-2; CDR3 DNA: TGTGCCAGCAGTTACGGTCAGGGGCTGTTTTTT; CDR3 protein: CASSYGQGLFF
clone size: -; D gene: TRBD1; V gene: TRBV29-1; J gene: TRBJ1-1; CDR3 DNA: TGCAGCGTTGCCATCCCGGGACAGGGTAGAGGGGCTTTCTTT; CDR3 protein: CSVAIPGQGRGAFF
clone size: few; D gene: TRBD1; V gene: TRBV4-3; J gene: TRBJ2-5; CDR3 DNA: TGCGCCAGCAGCCAAGGTCCAGGGGGCGTCTGGGAGACCCAGTACTTC; CDR3 protein: CASSQGPGGVWETQYF